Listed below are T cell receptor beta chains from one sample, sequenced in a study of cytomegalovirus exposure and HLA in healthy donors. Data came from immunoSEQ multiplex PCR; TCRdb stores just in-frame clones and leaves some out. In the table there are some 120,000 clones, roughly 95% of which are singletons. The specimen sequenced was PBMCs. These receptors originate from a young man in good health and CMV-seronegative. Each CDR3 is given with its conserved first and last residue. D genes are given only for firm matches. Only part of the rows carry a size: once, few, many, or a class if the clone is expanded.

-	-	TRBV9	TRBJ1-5	CASSPEAGNQPQHF	TGTGCCAGCAGCCCAGAGGCAGGGAATCAGCCCCAGCATTTT
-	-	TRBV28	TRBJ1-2	CASSSVGGAGAFYGYTF	TGTGCCAGCAGTTCGGTTGGGGGGGCAGGGGCCTTCTATGGCTACACCTTC
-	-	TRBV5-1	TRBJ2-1	CASSPPGYNEQFF	TGCGCCAGCAGCCCACCGGGGTACAATGAGCAGTTCTTC
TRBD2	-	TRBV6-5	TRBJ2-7	CASSWTSGSSYEQYF	TGTGCCAGCAGTTGGACTAGCGGGAGCTCCTACGAGCAGTACTTC
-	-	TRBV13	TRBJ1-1	CASSLGHAGEAFF	TGTGCCAGCAGCTTAGGCCATGCAGGCGAGGCTTTCTTT
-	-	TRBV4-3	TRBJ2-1	CASSQEGGGGPTYNEQFF	TGCGCCAGCAGCCAAGAGGGAGGTGGAGGACCCACCTACAATGAGCAGTTCTTC
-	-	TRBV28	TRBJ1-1	CASSLFWGSTGRNTEAFF	TGTGCCAGCAGTCTATTTTGGGGATCGACAGGCCGGAACACTGAAGCTTTCTTT
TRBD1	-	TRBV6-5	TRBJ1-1	CASRKQGLATEAFF	TGTGCCAGCAGGAAACAGGGGCTTGCCACTGAAGCTTTCTTT
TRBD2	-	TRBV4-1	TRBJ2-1	CASSHSGSTSSYNEQFF	TGCGCCAGCAGCCATAGCGGGTCCACGAGCTCCTACAATGAGCAGTTCTTC
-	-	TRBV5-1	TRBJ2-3	CASSSEADTQYF	TGCGCCAGCAGTTCGGAGGCAGATACGCAGTATTTT
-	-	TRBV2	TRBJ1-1	CASTLRGGTNTEAFF	TGTGCCAGCACCCTCCGGGGAGGGACGAACACTGAAGCTTTCTTT
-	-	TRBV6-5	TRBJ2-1	CASSRTGQTYNEQFF	TGTGCCAGCAGCCGGACGGGACAAACCTACAATGAGCAGTTCTTC
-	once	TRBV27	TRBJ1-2	CASSFSAPGYGYTF	TGTGCCAGCAGTTTTTCCGCCCCAGGATATGGCTACACCTTC
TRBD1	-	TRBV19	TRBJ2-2	CASSTYRGSGELFF	TGTGCCAGTAGTACATACAGGGGCTCCGGGGAGCTGTTTTTT
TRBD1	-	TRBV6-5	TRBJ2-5	CASSYDRGPKETQYF	TGTGCCAGCAGTTACGACAGGGGGCCTAAAGAGACCCAGTACTTC
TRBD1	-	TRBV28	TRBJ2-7	CASSSPSVMTGDEQYF	TGTGCCAGCAGTTCCCCAAGCGTAATGACAGGGGACGAGCAGTACTTC
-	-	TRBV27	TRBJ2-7	CASSSGQPYEQYF	TGTGCCAGCTCAAGCGGACAGCCCTACGAGCAGTACTTC
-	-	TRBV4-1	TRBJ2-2	CASSQARVEVLSTGELFF	TGCGCCAGCAGCCAAGCCCGCGTGGAGGTATTGTCCACCGGGGAGCTGTTTTTT
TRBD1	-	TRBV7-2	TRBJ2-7	CASSLELTGREQYF	TGTGCCAGCAGCTTAGAGTTGACAGGGCGAGAGCAGTACTTC
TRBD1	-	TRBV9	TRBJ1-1	CASSAGQGPKPNTEAFF	TGTGCCAGCAGCGCTGGACAGGGCCCAAAACCTAACACTGAAGCTTTCTTT
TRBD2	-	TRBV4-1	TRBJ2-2	CASSQDRTSGSRSTGELFF	TGCGCCAGCAGCCAAGATCGGACTAGCGGGAGTAGGAGCACCGGGGAGCTGTTTTTT
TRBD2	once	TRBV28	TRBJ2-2	CASTVVWGVAGAGELFF	TGTGCCAGCACCGTCGTTTGGGGTGTTGCGGGGGCCGGGGAGCTGTTTTTT
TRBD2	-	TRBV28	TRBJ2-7	CASSLWASGTSYEQYF	TGTGCCAGCAGTTTATGGGCTAGCGGGACCTCCTACGAGCAGTACTTC
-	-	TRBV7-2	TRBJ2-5	CASSLNREETQYF	TGTGCCAGCAGCTTAAACAGGGAAGAGACCCAGTACTTC
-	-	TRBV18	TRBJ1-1	CASSADRLNMNTEAFF	TGTGCCAGCTCAGCCGACAGGTTGAACATGAACACTGAAGCTTTCTTT
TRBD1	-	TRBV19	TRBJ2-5	CASSRSGGTKETQYF	TGTGCCAGTAGTAGGTCAGGGGGCACAAAAGAGACCCAGTACTTC
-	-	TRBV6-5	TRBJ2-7	CASSLPGYEQYF	TGTGCCAGCAGCCTTCCAGGGTACGAGCAGTACTTC
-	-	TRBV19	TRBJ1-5	CASNTGPLTPQHF	TGTGCCAGCAATACAGGCCCCCTGACGCCCCAGCATTTT
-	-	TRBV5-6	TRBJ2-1	CASSRRGGHNEQFF	TGTGCCAGCAGCAGACGAGGAGGGCACAATGAGCAGTTCTTC
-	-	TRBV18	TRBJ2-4	CASSPQPGAAKNIQYF	TGTGCCAGCTCACCACAACCAGGGGCGGCCAAAAACATTCAGTACTTC
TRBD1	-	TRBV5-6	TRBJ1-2	CASSAPGQGDYGYTF	TGTGCCAGCAGCGCCCCGGGACAGGGGGACTATGGCTACACCTTC
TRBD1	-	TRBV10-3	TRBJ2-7	CAISEEWRTGPYEQYF	TGTGCCATCAGTGAGGAGTGGAGGACAGGGCCCTACGAGCAGTACTTC
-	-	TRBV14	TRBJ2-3	CASSTTGRPTDTQYF	TGTGCCAGCAGCACGACAGGAAGACCCACAGATACGCAGTATTTT
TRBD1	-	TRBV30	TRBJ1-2	CAWTLTGTGVGYTF	TGTGCCTGGACCCTCACCGGGACAGGGGTTGGCTACACCTTC
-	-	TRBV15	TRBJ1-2	CATSLAGRANYGYTF	TGTGCCACCAGCCTTGCGGGTCGAGCTAACTATGGCTACACCTTC
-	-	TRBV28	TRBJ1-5	CASSFPGYSNQPQHF	TGTGCCAGCAGTTTCCCCGGTTATAGCAATCAGCCCCAGCATTTT
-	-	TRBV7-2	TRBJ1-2	CASSLELYGYTF	TGTGCCAGCAGCTTAGAACTATATGGCTACACCTTC
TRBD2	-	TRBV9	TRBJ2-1	CASSVAVPAGVGYNEQFF	TGTGCCAGCAGCGTAGCGGTACCAGCGGGAGTTGGGTACAATGAGCAGTTCTTC
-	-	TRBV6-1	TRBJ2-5	CASSASGVQTQYF	TGTGCCAGCAGTGCGTCAGGGGTGCAGACCCAGTACTTC
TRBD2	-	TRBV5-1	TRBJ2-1	CASSLSAGGPRNEQFF	TGCGCCAGCAGCTTGTCAGCGGGAGGGCCTAGGAATGAGCAGTTCTTC
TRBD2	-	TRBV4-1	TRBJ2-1	CASSPGLAGEQFF	TGCGCCAGCAGCCCGGGACTAGCGGGAGAGCAGTTCTTC
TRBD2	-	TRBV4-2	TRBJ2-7	CASSQGFRGDEQYF	TGTGCCAGCAGCCAAGGCTTTCGGGGGGACGAGCAGTACTTC
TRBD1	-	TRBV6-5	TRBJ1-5	CASSRTGEEGQPQHF	TGTGCCAGCAGTCGGACAGGGGAGGAGGGTCAGCCCCAGCATTTT
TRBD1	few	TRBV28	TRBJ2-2	CASRLHGTGVDRELFF	TGTGCCAGCAGGCTCCACGGGACAGGGGTGGACCGGGAGCTGTTTTTT
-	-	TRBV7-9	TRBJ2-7	CASSSDSSSYEQYF	TGTGCCAGCAGCTCGGACTCTAGCTCCTACGAGCAGTACTTC
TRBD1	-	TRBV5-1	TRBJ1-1	CASRQTGATEAFF	TGCGCCAGCAGACAAACAGGGGCCACTGAAGCTTTCTTT
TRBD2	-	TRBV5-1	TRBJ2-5	CASSLGLGTNLGQETQYF	TGCGCCAGCAGCTTGGGGCTCGGGACTAACTTGGGCCAAGAGACCCAGTACTTC
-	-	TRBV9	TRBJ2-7	CASSGRGRSYEQYF	TGTGCCAGCAGCGGGAGGGGCAGGTCCTACGAGCAGTACTTC
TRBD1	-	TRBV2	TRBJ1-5	CASTMDRGNQPQHF	TGTGCCAGCACCATGGACAGGGGCAATCAGCCCCAGCATTTT
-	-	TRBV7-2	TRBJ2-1	CASSLTRYNEQFF	TGTGCCAGCAGCTTAACGCGGTACAATGAGCAGTTCTTC
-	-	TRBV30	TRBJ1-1	CAWGRNTEAFF	TGTGCCTGGGGGCGAAACACTGAAGCTTTCTTT
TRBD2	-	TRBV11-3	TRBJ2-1	CASSLGTSRGNEQFF	TGTGCCAGCAGCTTAGGGACTAGCCGTGGGAATGAGCAGTTCTTC
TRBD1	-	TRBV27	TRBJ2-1	CASSDGTGLNEQFF	TGTGCCAGCAGCGACGGGACAGGCCTCAATGAGCAGTTCTTC